Below, 9 T cell receptor beta chains from the same sample are listed, as sequenced in a study of shared clonotypes between healthy human individuals. Assay: immunoSEQ multiplex PCR; the TCRdb copy retains only in-frame clones and omits some. Among about 1.5 million clones listed, 98% were seen once. Sequencing input: naive CD4+ T cells sorted from blood. Subset of the sample: CD45RA+ positively selected. These receptors all stem from a man between 25 and 39 years old in good health.

The chain uses TRBV7-8 and TRBJ2-2; D gene unclear. The CDR3 length is 15 residues. V was shortened by 2 bases and J by 3 bases, with 10 bases between the two germline ends. Germline V lookup: CDR1 SGHVS, CDR2 FQNEAQ. The CDR3 region has the DNA TGTGCCAGCAGCTTAAAGGGTCGGGACACCGGGGAGCTGTTTTTT. Translated, it gives CASSLKGRDTGELFF.

The rearrangement joins TRBV4-2 to TRBJ2-7; D is possibly TRBD2 (5 bases). From germline, CDR1 is LGHNA and CDR2 YNFKEQ. This CDR3 contains 16 residues. Trimming stripped 4 bases from V and 0 bases from J, with 16 bases between. CDR3 protein: CASSRRGAESSYEQYF. The CDR3 DNA reads as TGTGCCAGCAGCCGACGGGGAGCGGAGAGCTCCTACGAGCAGTACTTC.

Comments on this clone: This specimen includes other DNA sequences encoding the same CDR3. The CDR3 loop reads CASSRGQAYEQYF. CDR3 nucleotide sequence: TGTGCCAGCAGCCGAGGACAGGCCTACGAGCAGTACTTC. The chain has TRBV7-9 and TRBJ2-7; 7 nucleotides line up with TRBD1. With V trimmed by 5 bases and J by 2 bases, 3 bases remained unmatched. Germline lookup yields CDR1 SEHNR and CDR2 FQNEAQ (reference sequence). The CDR3 sequence is 13 residues long. The whole variable domain, remainder taken from reference TRBV7-9 and TRBJ2-7, is DTGVSQNPRHKITKRGQNVTFRCDPISEHNRLYWYRQTLGQGPEFLTYFQNEAQLEKSRLLSDRFSAERPKGSFSTLEIQRTEQGDSAMYLCASSRGQAYEQYFGPGTRLTVT.

The chain couples TRBV5-4 to TRBJ1-2, with TRBD1 matching 8 bases. Germline loops: CDR1 SGHNT, CDR2 YYREEE (reference sequence). Germline trimming cut 5 bases from V and 1 base from J; bases unmatched to any gene: 4. This CDR3 is 14 amino acids long. The CDR3 DNA reads TGTGCCAGCAGAACGGACAGGGTTAACTATGGCTACACCTTC. Translating gives CASRTDRVNYGYTF.

In DNA, the CDR3 is TGTGCCAGCCGGCTAGCAGGAAACTATGGCTACACCTTC. Translated: CASRLAGNYGYTF. The chain links TRBV25-1 to TRBJ1-2, with D uncertain. The CDR3 contains 13 residues. Looked up from germline, CDR1 is MGHDK and CDR2 is SYGVNS. V was cut by 8 bases and J by 2 bases, with 12 bases left in between.

V gene TRBV2 combines with J gene TRBJ2-7, with 11 bases identical to TRBD1. CDR3 length: 12 amino acids. Germline loops: CDR1 SNHLY, CDR2 FYNNEI. In DNA, the CDR3 is TGTGCTGGGGACAGGGGGGCCTCGGGGCAGTACTTC. Its protein is CAGDRGASGQYF.

The CDR3 DNA reads as TGTGCCAGCAGCTGGACAGGGGGCCGGGGCACTGAAGCTTTCTTT. It is translated as CASSWTGGRGTEAFF. The rearrangement joins TRBV7-2 to TRBJ1-1, with 11 bases fitting TRBD1. Germline V gene data show CDR1 as SGHTA and CDR2 as FQGNSA. The CDR3 is 15 residues long. J gave up 4 bases and V 4 bases, and 5 bases lay outside the gene matches.

This sequence joins TRBV18 and TRBJ2-1, with D hard to call. The V and J ends lost 3 bases and 10 bases respectively, with 7 bases between them. This CDR3 comprises 11 residues. Germline CDR1 reads KGHSH; CDR2 reads LQKENI. CDR3 nucleotides: TGTGCCAGCTCACCCACGGTCGAGCAGTTCTTC. Translating gives CASSPTVEQFF.

The chain couples TRBV4-1 to TRBJ2-3; a possible D gene is TRBD2 (6 bases). The germline V and J ends were trimmed by 0 bases and 3 bases, with 16 bases remaining between them. The CDR3 consists of 17 residues. Germline loops: CDR1 MGHRA, CDR2 YSYEKL. CDR3 protein: CASSQDLNGRGTDTQYF. Written as DNA, the CDR3 is TGCGCCAGCAGCCAAGACCTCAACGGGAGAGGGACAGATACGCAGTATTTT.